The rows below give T cell receptor beta chains drawn from one sample of a study of T cells after yellow fever vaccination. TCRdb redid the calling of the 5' RACE reads with MiXCR, one entry per CDR3 protein. The table has some 100,000 distinct CDR3 sequences, roughly 10% seen once. The material sequenced was CD8+ T cells not binding an NS4B(214-222) dextramer, sorted from PBMCs, taken approximately 15 days after the first yellow fever vaccination. These receptors were taken from a man between 18 and 29 years old who received the YFV17D yellow fever vaccine. Both conserved end residues are part of each CDR3. A D gene is named only where the DNA matches it firmly. Size is omitted from some rows. Given values are once, few, many or a class for expanded clones.

abundance	v_gene	j_gene	d_gene	CDR3aa	CDR3nt
-	TRBV11-2	TRBJ1-1	-	CASRQTPSPEAFF	TGTGCCAGCAGACAAACCCCGTCCCCTGAAGCTTTCTTT
-	TRBV7-9	TRBJ2-7	TRBD1	CASSFDTGVLVEQYF	TGTGCCAGCAGCTTCGACACAGGGGTACTGGTGGAGCAGTACTTC
-	TRBV18	TRBJ1-1	-	CASSPPGANKEAFF	TGTGCCAGCTCACCTCCGGGAGCAAACAAGGAAGCTTTCTTT
few	TRBV7-9	TRBJ2-2	-	CASSSRLNTGELFF	TGTGCCAGCAGCTCCCGGCTGAACACCGGGGAGCTGTTTTTT
-	TRBV4-1	TRBJ1-1	-	CASSQGSRSRVNTEAFF	TGCGCCAGCAGCCAAGGGTCCCGAAGCAGAGTAAACACTGAAGCTTTCTTT
-	TRBV10-3	TRBJ2-3	TRBD2	CAISPSPTSGGDDTQYF	TGTGCCATCAGCCCCTCCCCGACTAGCGGGGGGGACGATACGCAGTATTTT
-	TRBV4-3	TRBJ2-3	TRBD2	CASSQDSETSGADTQYF	TGCGCCAGCAGCCAAGATTCAGAGACTAGCGGGGCAGATACGCAGTATTTT
-	TRBV5-1	TRBJ1-1	-	CASSFRAQGMNTEAFF	TGCGCCAGCAGCTTCCGGGCCCAGGGGATGAACACTGAAGCTTTCTTT
-	TRBV20-1	TRBJ1-6	-	CSARDRGFDYRRSYNSPLHF	TGCAGTGCTAGAGATAGAGGTTTCGATTATAGACGTTCCTATAATTCACCCCTCCACTTT
-	TRBV29-1	TRBJ2-5	-	CSANSGQETQYF	TGCAGCGCCAACTCAGGACAAGAGACCCAGTACTTC
few	TRBV6-2/TRBV6-3	TRBJ2-1	-	CASSDTGTTDNEQFF	TGTGCCAGCAGTGATACCGGGACAACCGACAATGAGCAGTTCTTC
few	TRBV10-3	TRBJ2-1	TRBD2	CAISERRLAPEVGNEQFF	TGTGCCATCAGTGAGCGTCGACTAGCGCCCGAGGTGGGCAATGAGCAGTTCTTC
-	TRBV6-2/TRBV6-3	TRBJ1-1	-	CASSYPGVRVTEAFF	TGTGCCAGCAGTTACCCAGGGGTCCGGGTCACTGAAGCTTTCTTT
many	TRBV13	TRBJ2-6	TRBD2	CASSLSLGGMSGANVLTF	TGTGCCAGCAGCTTAAGTCTGGGGGGGATGTCTGGGGCCAACGTCCTGACTTTC
many	TRBV12-3/TRBV12-4	TRBJ1-5	-	CASSELPPGRRNQPQHF	TGTGCCAGCAGCGAATTACCCCCGGGACGTCGCAATCAGCCCCAGCATTTT
-	TRBV11-2	TRBJ2-3	-	CASSLGGRGGDTQYF	TGTGCCAGCAGCTTAGGGGGCAGGGGGGGGGATACGCAGTATTTT
few	TRBV3-1	TRBJ1-3	-	CASSQDHGSGNTIYF	TGTGCCAGCAGCCAAGATCACGGCTCTGGAAACACCATATATTTT
few	TRBV3-1	TRBJ2-1	TRBD2	CASSQDLAGTTAEQFF	TGTGCCAGCAGCCAAGATCTAGCGGGGACAACGGCGGAGCAGTTCTTC
few	TRBV28	TRBJ2-3	-	CASSSIGYSGPLGADTQYF	TGTGCCAGCAGTTCTATTGGCTATTCCGGGCCCCTCGGGGCAGATACGCAGTATTTT
-	TRBV30	TRBJ2-7	TRBD1	CAWSGGTGVRYEQYF	TGTGCCTGGAGCGGGGGGACAGGGGTGCGCTACGAGCAGTACTTC